The 25 T cell receptor beta chains presented below share a single source sample, sequenced in a study of immune evolution from preneoplasia to lung adenocarcinoma. The assay was immunoSEQ multiplex PCR, and TCRdb's table has in-frame clones only and misses some. Of 10,000 or so clones listed, 75% to 85% are singletons. The sequenced sample was FFPE minimally invasive lung adenocarcinoma tissue. These receptors were obtained from a donor aged 70 or older with lung adenocarcinoma.

The chain recombines TRBV7-2 with TRBJ2-1; tentative D call: TRBD2 (6 bases). V lost 6 bases, J lost 4 bases, and 10 bases lay in between. This CDR3 region has 13 residues. CDR1 and CDR2 (germline): SGHTA, FQGNSA. The CDR3 protein is CASRDGTYNEQFF. The CDR3 DNA is TGTGCCAGCAGGGATGGGACTTACAATGAGCAGTTCTTC.

This sequence joins TRBV6-6 and TRBJ2-7; tentative D call: TRBD2 (7 bases). Germline assignment: CDR1 MNHNY and CDR2 SVGAGI (reference sequence). Trimming took off 0 bases at V and 4 bases at J, with 16 bases between the two ends. The CDR3 extends over 16 amino acids. Here the CDR3 reads CASSYSWGGSIYEQYF. The CDR3, as DNA: TGTGCCAGCAGTTACTCGTGGGGGGGCTCAATATACGAGCAGTACTTC.

V is TRBV29-1 and J is TRBJ2-1; no reliable D call. Trimming pared 4 bases from V and 6 bases from J, leaving 7 bases between. The V gene's germline CDR1 is SQVTM and CDR2 ANQGSEA. The CDR3 contains 11 residues. The CDR3 region has the DNA TGCAGCGTTGTAAAAATCAATGAGCAGTTCTTC. The encoded protein is CSVVKINEQFF.

The chain has TRBV28 and TRBJ2-1; D possibly uses TRBD1 or TRBD2 (5 bases each). Germline values: CDR1 MDHEN, CDR2 SYDVKM. CDR3 length: 16 residues. Between the trimmed V and J ends, which lost 6 bases and 2 bases, there was a span of 17 bases. The CDR3 region has the DNA TGTGCCAGCAGGTCCAGGGTGGCGGGCACCTACAATGAGCAGTTCTTC. Translating it yields CASRSRVAGTYNEQFF.

The chain links TRBV6-1 to TRBJ1-2; the D gene is possibly TRBD1 (6 bases). V lost 7 bases to trimming and J lost 4 bases, with 16 bases between them. The CDR3 runs to 14 residues. In germline, CDR1 is MNHNS, CDR2 SASEGT. The chain's CDR3 is CASTITSGAYGYTF. CDR3 sequence (DNA): TGTGCCAGCACCATCACATCGGGGGCCTATGGCTACACCTTC.

This chain joins TRBV7-2 and TRBJ2-7; unclear D gene. The CDR3 runs to 14 residues. V lost 0 bases and J 3 bases, leaving 9 bases between the germline ends. The germline V gene has CDR1 SGHTA and CDR2 FQGNSA. In DNA, the CDR3 is TGTGCCAGCAGCTTAGCGAGAGGCCGCTACGAGCAGTACTTC. Translation gives CASSLARGRYEQYF.

The chain has TRBV11-2 and TRBJ2-3; D uncertain. This CDR3 has 15 residues. With 2 bases removed from V and 2 bases from J, the gap between germline ends came to 11 bases. Germline CDR1 SGHAT, CDR2 FQNNGV. The CDR3 is CASSLSSRDTDTQYF. Here the CDR3 DNA reads TGTGCCAGCAGCTTAAGTTCCAGAGACACAGATACGCAGTATTTT.

The gene calls are TRBV6-1 and TRBJ2-1, with D possibly being TRBD1 (6 bases). Germline V CDR1 and CDR2: MNHNS, SASEGT. V was pared by 0 bases and J by 9 bases, with 12 bases between. The CDR3 contains 14 residues. The CDR3 loop is CASSEARGIGEQFF. The CDR3 DNA sequence: TGTGCCAGCAGTGAAGCTAGGGGGATAGGTGAGCAGTTCTTC.

DNA for the CDR3: TGTGCCAGCAGTGACTCCGGGGATTCGGATACGCAGTATTTT. This encodes CASSDSGDSDTQYF. J is TRBJ2-3 and V is TRBV6-4, with D perhaps matching TRBD2 (5 bases). Trimming stripped 0 bases from V and 6 bases from J, with 10 bases between. The CDR3 is made up of 14 amino acids. Germline assignment: CDR1 MRHNA and CDR2 SNTAGT.

Note on this clone: One end of the junction does not line up with germline, which may come from a read error. V gene TRBV18 combines with J gene TRBJ2-1; D gene unclear. Germline V gene sequence: CDR1 KGHSH, CDR2 LQKENI. The CDR3 is made up of 14 amino acids. The CDR3 spells CASSPQQSYNEQFF. The CDR3 DNA is TGTGCCAGCTCCCCACAGCAGTCCTACAATGAGCAGTTCTTC.

The chain recombines TRBV30 with TRBJ1-2; TRBD1 is a possible D gene (5 bases). Between the trimmed V and J ends, which lost 3 bases and 4 bases, there was a span of 18 bases. The CDR3 has 15 amino acids. The germline CDR1 and CDR2 sequences are GTSNPN and SVGIG (reference sequence). CDR3 sequence: CAWRTPGRIAYGYTF. CDR3 in DNA: TGTGCCTGGAGGACCCCAGGGCGGATCGCCTATGGCTACACCTTC.

The chain couples TRBV6-5 to TRBJ2-7, with no clear D. Germline V gene sequence: CDR1 MNHEY, CDR2 SVGAGI. V shed 0 bases and J shed 0 bases, with 9 bases lying between them. The CDR3 is 15 residues long. Here the CDR3 reads CASSYSGIYSYEQYF. The CDR3 DNA sequence: TGTGCCAGCAGTTACTCGGGCATTTACTCCTACGAGCAGTACTTC.

This rearrangement joins TRBV6-6 to TRBJ1-4; D is perhaps TRBD1 (6 bases). V was trimmed by 6 bases and J by 7 bases, leaving 18 bases between them. This CDR3 spans 15 amino acids. Germline loops: CDR1 MNHNY, CDR2 SVGAGI (reference sequence). Written as DNA, the CDR3 is TGTGCCAGCAGCCCCGGCAAAGGGACACTTGAAAAACTGTTTTTT. Translation gives CASSPGKGTLEKLFF.

This chain's CDR3 is CASRTGQGMNTEAFF. In DNA form, the CDR3 reads TGTGCCAGCAGGACCGGACAGGGAATGAACACTGAAGCTTTCTTT. V is TRBV6-6 and J is TRBJ1-1; 8 bases are shared with TRBD1. Trimming at V came to 6 bases and at J to 0 bases, leaving 6 bases not matched to a gene. Germline CDR1 is MNHNY and CDR2 is SVGAGI (reference sequence). The CDR3 is 15 residues long.

CDR3 in DNA: TGCGCCAGCAGCCCCACCACGGGGTCACCCCTCCACTTT. It translates to CASSPTTGSPLHF. The gene calls are TRBV10-2 and TRBJ1-6; no firm D call. The CDR3 has 13 amino acids. Germline-derived CDR1 and CDR2 are WSHSY and SAAADI. The V and J ends lost 6 bases and 10 bases respectively, with 13 bases between them.

This clone was picked up one time. V and J are TRBV7-9 and TRBJ2-3; 7 nucleotides match TRBD2. CDR3 length: 14 amino acids. The germline V gene encodes CDR1 SEHNR and CDR2 FQNEAQ (reference sequence). V shed 2 bases and J 5 bases; nucleotides not matched to a gene: 4. The CDR3 coding sequence is TGTGCCAGCAGCTTACCGGGAGGTGTAGATACGCAGTATTTT. Translating it yields CASSLPGGVDTQYF.

The gene calls are TRBV5-4 and TRBJ1-1, with D possibly being TRBD1 (5 bases). V lost 0 bases, J lost 4 bases, and 10 bases lay in between. CDR1 is SGHNT and CDR2 is YYREEE in the germline V gene (reference sequence). This CDR3 is 14 amino acids long. This CDR3 is CASSLEQAGTEAFF. CDR3 DNA: TGTGCCAGCAGCTTGGAACAGGCGGGCACTGAAGCTTTCTTT.

The V gene is TRBV10-1, the J gene TRBJ1-4, with D uncertain. Trimming shortened V by 5 bases and J by 4 bases, and 8 bases separated the two germline ends. The CDR3 covers 13 residues. Germline V gene lookup returns CDR1 WNHNN and CDR2 SYGVQD (reference sequence). The CDR3 DNA reads TGCGCCAGCAGTTCCGATGGTAATGAAAAACTGTTTTTT. It codes for CASSSDGNEKLFF.

This clone was found once. The CDR3 DNA sequence: TGTGCCAGCAGCCCCCGTGGCAGGTCTGGAAACACCATATATTTT. Translating it yields CASSPRGRSGNTIYF. V usage is TRBV6-5 and J usage is TRBJ1-3; no firm D call. The CDR3 has 15 amino acids. Trimming shortened V by 6 bases and J by 1 base, and 13 bases separated the two germline ends. CDR1 and CDR2 (germline): MNHEY, SVGAGI.

V is TRBV2 and J is TRBJ1-5, with 9 positions matching TRBD1. Germline CDR1 is SNHLY and CDR2 is FYNNEI. The V gene end was trimmed by 7 bases and the J gene end by 7 bases; junction bases not matched to a gene: 8. The CDR3 is made up of 14 amino acids. As DNA, the CDR3 is TGTGCCAGCACCACGGACAGGGGAATCCAGCCCCAGCATTTT. This encodes CASTTDRGIQPQHF.

The chain combines TRBV7-9 with TRBJ1-3; D gene unclear. The CDR3 is 14 amino acids. Between the trimmed V and J ends, which lost 1 base and 2 bases, there was a span of 6 bases. Per the germline V gene, CDR1 is SEHNR and CDR2 is FQNEAQ (reference sequence). CDR3 in amino acids: CASSLGGTGNTIYF. CDR3 DNA: TGTGCCAGCAGCTTAGGGGGAACTGGAAACACCATATATTTT.

This clone turned up a few times. V gene TRBV4-1 combines with J gene TRBJ2-7, with 8 bases that match TRBD2. CDR3 size: 16 residues. V lost 2 bases, J lost 3 bases, and 9 bases stayed unmatched. The germline gives CDR1 MGHRA, CDR2 YSYEKL. CDR3 sequence (DNA): TGCGCCAGCAGCCAATACTTAGCGGGGCTGATCTACGAGCAGTACTTC. The encoded protein is CASSQYLAGLIYEQYF.

V and J are TRBV21-1 and TRBJ1-1; no DNA check was done on the table's D call, TRBD1. TRBV21-1 is listed as a pseudogene. The CDR3 totals 15 residues. CDR3 residues: CASSNPGQTNTEAFF. The CDR3 DNA follows: TGTGCCAGCAGCAATCCGGGACAGACTAACACTGAAGCTTTCTTT.

The CDR3: CASRRPGTGGQPQHF. In DNA, the CDR3 is TGTGCCAGTAGGCGACCCGGGACGGGCGGGCAGCCCCAGCATTTT. V gene TRBV19 combines with J gene TRBJ1-5; TRBD1 is a possible D gene (5 bases). Germline V CDR1 and CDR2: LNHDA, SQIVND (reference sequence). V was cut by 6 bases and J by 7 bases, with 19 bases left in between. This CDR3 has 15 residues.

The rearrangement uses TRBV10-3 and TRBJ2-1; D not resolved. This CDR3 is built from 13 residues. V shed 4 bases and J shed 6 bases, with 10 bases lying between them. Germline loops: CDR1 ENHRY, CDR2 SYGVKD. In nucleotides, the CDR3 is TGTGCCATCAGTGTACAACCAGGCAATGAGCAGTTCTTC. It specifies CAISVQPGNEQFF.